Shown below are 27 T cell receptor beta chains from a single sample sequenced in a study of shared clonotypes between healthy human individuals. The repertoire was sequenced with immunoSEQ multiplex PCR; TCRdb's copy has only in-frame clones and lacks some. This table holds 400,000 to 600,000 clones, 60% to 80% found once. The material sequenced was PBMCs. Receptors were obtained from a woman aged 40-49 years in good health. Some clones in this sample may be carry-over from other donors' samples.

CDR3 protein: CASSDISGTSTDTQYF. CDR3 in DNA: TGTGCCAGCAGTGATATTAGCGGAACGAGCACAGATACGCAGTATTTT. The chain employs TRBV6-1 and TRBJ2-3, with D perhaps TRBD2 (6 bases). The CDR3 has 16 residues. V was cut by 3 bases and J by 0 bases, with 13 bases left in between. The germline gives CDR1 MNHNS, CDR2 SASEGT.

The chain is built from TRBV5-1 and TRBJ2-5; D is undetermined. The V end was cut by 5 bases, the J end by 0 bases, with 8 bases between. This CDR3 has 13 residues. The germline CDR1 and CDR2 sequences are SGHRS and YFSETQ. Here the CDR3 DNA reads TGCGCCAGCAGAGACAAGAACCAAGAGACCCAGTACTTC. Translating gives CASRDKNQETQYF.

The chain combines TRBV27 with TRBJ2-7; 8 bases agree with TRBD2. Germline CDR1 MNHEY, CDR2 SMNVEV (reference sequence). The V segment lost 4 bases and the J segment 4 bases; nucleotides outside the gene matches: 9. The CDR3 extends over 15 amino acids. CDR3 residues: CASSYGRTSSYEQYF. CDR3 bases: TGTGCCAGCAGTTATGGCCGGACTAGCAGTTACGAGCAGTACTTC.

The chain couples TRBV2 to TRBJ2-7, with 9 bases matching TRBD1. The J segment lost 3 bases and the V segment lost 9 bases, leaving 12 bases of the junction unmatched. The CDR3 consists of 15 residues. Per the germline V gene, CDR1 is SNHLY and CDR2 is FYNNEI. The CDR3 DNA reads TGTGCCAGTTCAATGGGACAGGGTCAAGGCTACGAGCAGTACTTC. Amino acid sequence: CASSMGQGQGYEQYF.

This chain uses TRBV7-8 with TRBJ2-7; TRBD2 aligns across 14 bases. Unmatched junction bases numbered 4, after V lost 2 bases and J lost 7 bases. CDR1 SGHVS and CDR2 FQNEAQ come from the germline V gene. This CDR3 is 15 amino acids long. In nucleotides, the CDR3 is TGTGCCAGCAGCTTATCAGGACTAGCGGGAGGAGAGCAGTACTTC. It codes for CASSLSGLAGGEQYF. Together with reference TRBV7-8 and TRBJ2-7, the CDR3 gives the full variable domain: GAGVSQSPRYKVAKRGQDVALRCDPISGHVSLFWYQQALGQGPEFLTYFQNEAQLDKSGLPSDRFFAERPEGSVSTLKIQRTQQEDSAVYLCASSLSGLAGGEQYFGPGTRLTVT.

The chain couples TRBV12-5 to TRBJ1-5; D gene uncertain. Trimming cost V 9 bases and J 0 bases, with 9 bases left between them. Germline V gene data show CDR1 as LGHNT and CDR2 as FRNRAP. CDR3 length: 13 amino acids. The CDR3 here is CASALGSNQPQHF. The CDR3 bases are TGTGCTAGCGCCCTCGGTAGCAATCAGCCCCAGCATTTT.

DNA for the CDR3: TGTGCCAGCAGTAGCCCCCACAGAGGCTCTTCCGAGCAGTACTTC. Its protein product is CASSSPHRGSSEQYF. The V and J genes are TRBV6-5 and TRBJ2-7; D is uncertain. This CDR3 comprises 15 residues. The V gene lost 5 bases and the J gene lost 6 bases, with 20 bases spanning the gap. The germline CDR1 and CDR2 sequences are MNHEY and SVGAGI.

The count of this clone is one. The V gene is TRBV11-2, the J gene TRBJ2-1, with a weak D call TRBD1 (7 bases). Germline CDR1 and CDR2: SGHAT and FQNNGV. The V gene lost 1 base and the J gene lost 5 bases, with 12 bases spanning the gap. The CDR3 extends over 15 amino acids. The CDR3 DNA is TGTGCCAGCAGCTTAGGGTCAGGGGGGCACAATGAGCAGTTCTTC. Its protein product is CASSLGSGGHNEQFF.

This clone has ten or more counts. This chain's CDR3 is CASSSRLSGQQETQYF. CDR3 bases: TGTGCCAGCAGCTCCAGGCTTAGCGGCCAACAAGAGACCCAGTACTTC. This chain joins TRBV13 and TRBJ2-5; a weak D match, TRBD2 (6 bases). Trimming stripped 4 bases from V and 2 bases from J, with 17 bases between. The CDR3 spans 16 residues. Germline CDR1 reads PRHDT; CDR2 reads FYEKMQ (reference sequence).

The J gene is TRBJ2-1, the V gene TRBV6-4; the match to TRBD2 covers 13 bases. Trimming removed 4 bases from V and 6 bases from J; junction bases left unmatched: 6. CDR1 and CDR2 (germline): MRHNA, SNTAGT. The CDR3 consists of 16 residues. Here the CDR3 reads CASSGLAGGSVNEQFF. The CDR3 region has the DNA TGTGCCAGCAGTGGACTAGCGGGAGGATCTGTCAATGAGCAGTTCTTC.

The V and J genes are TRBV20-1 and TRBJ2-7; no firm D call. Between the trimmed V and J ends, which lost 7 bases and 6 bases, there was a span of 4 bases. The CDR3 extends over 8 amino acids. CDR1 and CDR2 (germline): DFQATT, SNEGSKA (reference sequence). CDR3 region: CSVGEQYF. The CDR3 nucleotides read TGCAGTGTTGGCGAGCAGTACTTC.

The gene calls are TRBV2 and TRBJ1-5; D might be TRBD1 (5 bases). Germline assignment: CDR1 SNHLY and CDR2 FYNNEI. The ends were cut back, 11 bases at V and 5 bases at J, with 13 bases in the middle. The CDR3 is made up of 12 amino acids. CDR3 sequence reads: CASTEGYQPQHF. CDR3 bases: TGTGCCTCAACCGAGGGGTATCAGCCCCAGCATTTT.

The CDR3 DNA is TGCGCCAGCAGCCAATTCTCCACCGTGTCGGGTCCCTTACCCACAGATACGCAGTATTTT. Translating it yields CASSQFSTVSGPLPTDTQYF. The J gene is TRBJ2-3, the V gene TRBV4-3; D remains unclear. V was cut by 2 bases and J by 2 bases, with 26 bases left in between. Germline-derived CDR1 and CDR2 are LGHNA and YSLEER. The CDR3 consists of 20 residues.

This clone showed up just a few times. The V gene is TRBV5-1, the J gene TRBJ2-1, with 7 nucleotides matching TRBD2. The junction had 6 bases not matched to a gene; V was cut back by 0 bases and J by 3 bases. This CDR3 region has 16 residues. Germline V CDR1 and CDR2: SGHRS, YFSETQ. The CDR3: CASSLVAGEIYNEQFF. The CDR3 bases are TGCGCCAGCAGCTTGGTTGCGGGAGAGATCTACAATGAGCAGTTCTTC. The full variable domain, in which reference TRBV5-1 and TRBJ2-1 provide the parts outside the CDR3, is KAGVTQTPRYLIKTRGQQVTLSCSPISGHRSVSWYQQTPGQGLQFLFEYFSETQRNKGNFPGRFSGRQFSNSRSEMNVSTLELGDSALYLCASSLVAGEIYNEQFFGPGTRLTVL.

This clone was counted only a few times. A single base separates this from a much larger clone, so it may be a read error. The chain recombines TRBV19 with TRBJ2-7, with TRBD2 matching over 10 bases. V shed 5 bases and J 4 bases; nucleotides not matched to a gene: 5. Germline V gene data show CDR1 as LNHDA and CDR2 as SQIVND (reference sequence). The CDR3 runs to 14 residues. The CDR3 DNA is TGTGCCAGTAGTGCCCCGGGACTAGCGTACGAGCAGTACTTC. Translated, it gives CASSAPGLAYEQYF.

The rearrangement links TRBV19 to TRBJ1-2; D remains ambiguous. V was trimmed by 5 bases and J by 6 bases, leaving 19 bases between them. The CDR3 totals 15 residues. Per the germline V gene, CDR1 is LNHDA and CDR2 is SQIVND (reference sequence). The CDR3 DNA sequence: TGTGCCAGTAGTCCCCCAGCGTCACCTCGGGATGGCTACACCTTC. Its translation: CASSPPASPRDGYTF. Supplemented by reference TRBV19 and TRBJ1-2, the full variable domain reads DGGITQSPKYLFRKEGQNVTLSCEQNLNHDAMYWYRQDPGQGLRLIYYSQIVNDFQKGDIAEGYSVSREKKESFPLTVTSAQKNPTAFYLCASSPPASPRDGYTFGSGTRLTVV.

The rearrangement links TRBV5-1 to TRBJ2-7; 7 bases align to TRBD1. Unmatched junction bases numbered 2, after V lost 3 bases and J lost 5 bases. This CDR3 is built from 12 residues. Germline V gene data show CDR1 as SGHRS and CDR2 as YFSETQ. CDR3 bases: TGCGCCAGCAGCTGGGACAGTAACGAGCAGTACTTC. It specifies CASSWDSNEQYF. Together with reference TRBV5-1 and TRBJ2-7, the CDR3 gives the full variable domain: KAGVTQTPRYLIKTRGQQVTLSCSPISGHRSVSWYQQTPGQGLQFLFEYFSETQRNKGNFPGRFSGRQFSNSRSEMNVSTLELGDSALYLCASSWDSNEQYFGPGTRLTVT.

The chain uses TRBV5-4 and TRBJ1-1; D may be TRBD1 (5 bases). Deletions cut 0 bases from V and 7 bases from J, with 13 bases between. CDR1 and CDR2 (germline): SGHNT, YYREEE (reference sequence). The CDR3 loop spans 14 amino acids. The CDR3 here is CASSLVQGGDEAFF. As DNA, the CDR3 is TGTGCCAGCAGCTTGGTGCAGGGCGGGGATGAAGCTTTCTTT.

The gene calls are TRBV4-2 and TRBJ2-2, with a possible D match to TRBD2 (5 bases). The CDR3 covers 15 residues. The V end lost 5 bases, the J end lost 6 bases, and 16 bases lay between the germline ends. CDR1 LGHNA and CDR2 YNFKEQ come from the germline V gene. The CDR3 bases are TGTGCCAGCAGCTCGAACCTGAGGGCGTCCGGGGAGCTGTTTTTT. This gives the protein CASSSNLRASGELFF.

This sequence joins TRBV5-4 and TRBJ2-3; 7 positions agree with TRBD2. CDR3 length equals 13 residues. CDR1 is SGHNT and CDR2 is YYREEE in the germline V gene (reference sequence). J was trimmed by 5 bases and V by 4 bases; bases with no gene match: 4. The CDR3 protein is CASSGEGRDTQYF. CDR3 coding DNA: TGTGCCAGCAGCGGGGAGGGCAGAGATACGCAGTATTTT.

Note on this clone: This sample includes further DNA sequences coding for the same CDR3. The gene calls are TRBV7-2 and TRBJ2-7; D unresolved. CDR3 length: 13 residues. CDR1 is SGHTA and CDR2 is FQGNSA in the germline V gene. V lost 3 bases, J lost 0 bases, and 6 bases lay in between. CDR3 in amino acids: CASSLASSYEQYF. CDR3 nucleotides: TGTGCCAGCAGCTTGGCATCCTCCTACGAGCAGTACTTC.

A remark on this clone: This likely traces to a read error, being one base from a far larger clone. This CDR3 is CASNQEMSSGANVLTF. The CDR3 DNA is TGCGCCAGCAACCAAGAAATGAGCTCTGGGGCCAACGTCCTGACTTTC. V and J are TRBV4-3 and TRBJ2-6; D remains unclear. This CDR3 has 16 amino acids. The germline V gene has CDR1 LGHNA and CDR2 YSLEER.

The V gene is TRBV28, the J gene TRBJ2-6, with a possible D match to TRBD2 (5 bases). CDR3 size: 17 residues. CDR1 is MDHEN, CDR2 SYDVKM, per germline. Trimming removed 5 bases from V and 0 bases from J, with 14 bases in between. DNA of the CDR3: TGTGCCAGCAGTGCCCCGATGGGGAGCTCTGGGGCCAACGTCCTGACTTTC. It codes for CASSAPMGSSGANVLTF.

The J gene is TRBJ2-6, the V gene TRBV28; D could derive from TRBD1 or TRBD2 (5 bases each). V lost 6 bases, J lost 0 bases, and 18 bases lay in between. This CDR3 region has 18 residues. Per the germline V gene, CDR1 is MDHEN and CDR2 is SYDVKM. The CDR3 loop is CASRNAGTELSGANVLTF. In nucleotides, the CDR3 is TGTGCCAGCAGGAACGCCGGGACGGAACTCTCTGGGGCCAACGTCCTGACTTTC.

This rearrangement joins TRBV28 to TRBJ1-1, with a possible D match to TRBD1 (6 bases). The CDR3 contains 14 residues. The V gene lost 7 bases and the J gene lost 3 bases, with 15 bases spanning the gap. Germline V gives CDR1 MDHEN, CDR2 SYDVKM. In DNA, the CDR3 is TGTGCCAGCATGGACCAGGGGCCTCACACTGAAGCTTTCTTT. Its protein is CASMDQGPHTEAFF.

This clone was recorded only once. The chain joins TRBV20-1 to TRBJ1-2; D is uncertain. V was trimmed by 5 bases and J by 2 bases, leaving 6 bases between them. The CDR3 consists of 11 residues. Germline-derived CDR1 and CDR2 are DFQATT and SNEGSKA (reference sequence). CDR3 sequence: CSARYNYGYTF. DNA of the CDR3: TGCAGTGCTCGATACAACTATGGCTACACCTTC.

CDR3 in DNA: TGCAGTGCTAGAGAGGGCCCGGTCTGGCATTTT. It is translated as CSAREGPVWHF. This chain connects TRBV20-1 to TRBJ1-5; D gene uncertain. Trimming left V 0 bases short and J 15 bases short, with 12 bases between. Looked up from germline, CDR1 is DFQATT and CDR2 is SNEGSKA (reference sequence). The CDR3 consists of 11 residues.